This T cell receptor (beta chain) was documented in a study of blood T cells in healthy people across ages. Total RNA was extracted at no less than 6 micrograms per sample. This clonotype has just a few counts. The second PCR ran roughly 7 to 11 cycles with a sample-barcoded 5' primer and J-beta primers. MiXCR, run by TCRdb on the 5' RACE reads, gives a single entry per CDR3 protein. Of roughly 680,000 distinct CDR3 sequences listed, under 25% are singletons. The CDR3 covers 14 residues. V was cut by 4 bases and J by 1 base, with 8 bases left in between. Germline values: CDR1 MDHEN, CDR2 SYDVKM. The chain couples TRBV28 to TRBJ2-4; D is possibly TRBD1 (6 bases). Sequencing was carried out using blood. This clonotype originated in a man aged 70 or older in good health. The CDR3 DNA is TGTGCCAGCAGTTCGCAGGGGGCCAAAAACATTCAGTACTTC. Translation: CASSSQGAKNIQYF. The whole variable domain, filled in from reference TRBV28 and TRBJ2-4, reads DVKVTQSSRYLVKRTGEKVFLECVQDMDHENMFWYRQDPGLGLRLIYFSYDVKMKEKGDIPEGYSVSREKKERFSLILESASTNQTSMYLCASSSQGAKNIQYFGAGTRLSVL.